Listed below are T cell receptor beta chains from one sample, sequenced in a study of control samples from healthy donors and cancer patients. Profiled with immunoSEQ multiplex PCR; TCRdb holds only in-frame clones, not every one. The data contain 10,000 to 15,000 clones, roughly 88% of them seen just once; the ten biggest clones take up roughly 2.7%. Sequenced: formalin-fixed, paraffin-embedded tissue. All receptors derive from a male donor with melanoma. The CDR3 runs from the conserved cysteine through the conserved F or W. D genes are given only for firm matches. A row's size may be missing; if present it is once, few, many or a size class.

TRBJ2-1 | TRBV14 | . | TRBD1 | CASSHWTGPNEQFF | TGTGCCAGCAGCCACTGGACAGGGCCCAATGAGCAGTTCTTC
TRBJ1-5 | TRBV15 | once | . | CATSFARLGNQPQHF | TGTGCCACCAGCTTTGCCAGGTTAGGCAATCAGCCCCAGCATTTT
TRBJ1-2 | TRBV5-1 | . | . | CASSDQGNGYTF | TGCGCCAGCAGCGATCAGGGTAATGGCTACACCTTC
TRBJ1-4 | TRBV27 | few | TRBD1 | CASSLRYRTGNRGNEKLFF | TGTGCCAGCAGCCTACGGTATCGGACAGGCAATCGGGGTAATGAAAAACTGTTTTTT
TRBJ2-1 | TRBV19 | . | . | CASSPKGLLNEQFF | TGTGCCAGTAGTCCTAAGGGACTTTTAAATGAGCAGTTCTTC
TRBJ1-3 | TRBV7-9 | . | . | CASSPSYGILYF | TGTGCCAGCAGCCCTTCCTATGGGATCCTATATTTT
TRBJ2-7 | TRBV4-2 | . | TRBD2 | CASSPRPSGASYEQYF | TGTGCCAGCAGCCCAAGACCTAGCGGAGCCTCCTACGAGCAGTACTTC
TRBJ2-1 | TRBV28 | . | . | CASSFEGPDYSEQFF | TGTGCCAGCAGTTTTGAGGGACCCGACTACAGTGAGCAGTTCTTC
TRBJ2-4 | TRBV21-1 | once | . | CARAGMIQYF | TGTGCCAGAGCAGGGATGATTCAGTACTTC
TRBJ1-1 | TRBV19 | . | . | CASSMALTAPNTEAFF | TGTGCCAGTAGTATGGCTCTTACAGCCCCTAACACTGAAGCTTTCTTT
TRBJ2-7 | TRBV19 | . | . | CATQAAALFGEQYF | TGTGCCACCCAGGCGGCGGCTCTATTCGGCGAGCAGTACTTC
TRBJ2-1 | TRBV6-2/TRBV6-3 | . | TRBD1 | CASSYAGTGGYEQFF | TGTGCCAGCAGTTACGCCGGGACAGGGGGTTATGAGCAGTTCTTC
TRBJ1-1 | TRBV27 | . | TRBD1 | CASRGGTGGLTGTEAFF | TGTGCCAGTAGAGGAGGGACAGGGGGCCTCACCGGCACTGAAGCTTTCTTT
TRBJ2-1 | TRBV7-7 | . | TRBD2 | CASSTYSGLAGLNEQFF | TGTGCTAGCAGCACCTACTCGGGACTAGCGGGCCTCAATGAGCAGTTCTTC
TRBJ2-2 | TRBV9 | . | TRBD2 | CASSERTSGGRGAGELFF | TGTGCCAGCAGCGAGAGGACTAGCGGGGGCCGGGGGGCCGGGGAGCTGTTTTTT
TRBJ2-2 | TRBV11-2 | . | TRBD2 | CASSLGGGSNTGELFF | TGTGCCAGCAGCTTGGGGGGAGGGAGTAACACCGGGGAGCTGTTTTTT
TRBJ2-3 | TRBV6-5 | . | TRBD1 | CASRGTGSPTDTQYF | TGTGCCAGCAGAGGGACAGGGTCCCCCACAGATACGCAGTATTTT
TRBJ2-3 | TRBV7-2 | . | . | CASRNRRGPDTQYF | TGTGCCAGCAGGAACCGGCGAGGCCCAGATACGCAGTATTTT
TRBJ2-7 | TRBV3-1/TRBV3-2 | . | . | CASSQWDSTYEQYF | TGTGCCAGCAGCCAATGGGATTCTACCTACGAGCAGTACTTC
TRBJ2-3 | TRBV7-2 | . | TRBD2 | CASSLAGIASTDTQYF | TGTGCCAGCAGTCTAGCGGGAATTGCTAGCACAGATACGCAGTATTTT
TRBJ1-2 | TRBV28 | . | TRBD1 | CATTTGVYGYTF | TGTGCCACAACGACAGGGGTCTATGGCTACACCTTC
TRBJ2-7 | TRBV9 | . | TRBD1 | CASSTGTGVYEQYF | TGTGCCAGCAGCACAGGGACAGGAGTCTACGAGCAGTACTTC
TRBJ2-2 | TRBV7-9 | . | TRBD1 | CASSLWTGAGTGELFF | TGTGCCAGCAGTCTTTGGACAGGGGCGGGCACCGGGGAGCTGTTTTTT
TRBJ1-1 | TRBV30 | . | TRBD1 | CAMDRMNTEAFF | TGTGCTATGGACAGGATGAACACTGAAGCTTTCTTT
TRBJ2-1 | TRBV24-1 | . | TRBD2 | CATSDVTSGTYNEQFF | TGTGCCACCAGTGATGTCACTAGCGGAACCTACAATGAGCAGTTCTTC
TRBJ2-1 | TRBV4-3 | once | TRBD2 | CASSQGVITGTSGRREQFF | TGCGCCAGCAGCCAAGGGGTAATCACCGGGACTAGCGGGAGGCGTGAGCAGTTCTTC
TRBJ2-1 | TRBV9 | . | TRBD1 | CASSGQGHEQFF | TGTGCCAGCAGCGGACAGGGTCATGAGCAGTTCTTC
TRBJ2-1 | TRBV6-5 | . | . | CASGINWDPRNEQFF | TGTGCCAGCGGCATTAATTGGGACCCACGGAATGAGCAGTTCTTC
TRBJ2-3 | TRBV3-1/TRBV3-2 | . | . | CASSLSDITDTQYF | TGTGCCAGCAGCCTATCGGACATAACAGATACGCAGTATTTT
TRBJ2-7 | TRBV2 | . | . | CASTLSYEQYF | TGTGCCAGCACCCTCTCCTACGAGCAGTACTTC
TRBJ2-1 | TRBV11-3 | . | TRBD2 | CASSLFYLGTPGGVEQFF | TGTGCCAGCAGCTTATTTTATTTAGGGACACCGGGGGGGGTTGAGCAGTTCTTC
TRBJ2-2 | TRBV25-1 | . | . | CASSDRTDTGELFF | TGTGCCAGCAGTGATCGGACGGATACCGGGGAGCTGTTTTTT
TRBJ1-2 | TRBV5-6 | . | . | CASSLTDYGYTF | TGTGCCAGCAGCTTGACTGACTATGGCTACACCTTC
TRBJ1-2 | TRBV6-2/TRBV6-3 | . | TRBD1 | CASSRGRDRGQDGYTF | TGTGCCAGCAGCAGGGGCCGGGACAGGGGGCAAGATGGCTACACCTTC
TRBJ1-5 | TRBV24-1 | . | . | CATSGVSLDQPQHF | TGTGCCACCAGTGGGGTAAGTTTGGATCAGCCCCAGCATTTT
TRBJ1-1 | TRBV5-1 | . | . | CASSPPEGGNTEAFF | TGCGCCAGCAGCCCTCCCGAGGGTGGGAACACTGAAGCTTTCTTT
TRBJ2-3 | TRBV6-1 | once | . | CASSEATFVSTDTQYF | TGTGCCAGCAGTGAAGCGACTTTTGTTAGCACAGATACGCAGTATTTT
TRBJ2-7 | TRBV12-3/TRBV12-4 | . | . | CASRGGTYEQYF | TGTGCCAGCAGGGGCGGCACCTACGAGCAGTACTTC
TRBJ1-1 | TRBV18 | . | . | CASSPLGPDGEAFF | TGTGCCAGCTCACCCTTGGGCCCGGACGGTGAAGCTTTCTTT
TRBJ1-5 | TRBV23-1 | . | TRBD1 | CASSRWDRVNFGQPQHF | TGCGCCAGCAGTCGGTGGGACAGGGTGAATTTTGGTCAGCCCCAGCATTTT
TRBJ2-7 | TRBV7-3 | few | . | CASSSSADSAYEQYF | TGTGCCAGCAGCTCGTCGGCGGATAGCGCCTACGAGCAGTACTTC
TRBJ1-5 | TRBV4-3 | . | . | CASSQAPPGSLLNQPQHF | TGCGCCAGCAGCCAAGCACCACCCGGGAGTCTCCTCAATCAGCCCCAGCATTTT
TRBJ2-1 | TRBV6-5 | few | . | CASSYQGGFNEQFF | TGTGCCAGCAGTTACCAGGGGGGTTTCAATGAGCAGTTCTTC
TRBJ1-3 | TRBV7-8 | . | . | CASSPADYSGNTIYF | TGTGCCAGCAGCCCCGCTGATTACTCTGGAAACACCATATATTTT
TRBJ2-2 | TRBV21-1 | . | . | CASSKKDRGVKHRGAVF | TGTGCCAGCAGCAAAAAGGACAGGGGAGTTAAACACCGGGGAGCTGTTTTT
TRBJ2-7 | TRBV11-2 | . | . | CASSSTRIYEQYF | TGTGCCAGCAGCTCAACGCGTATCTACGAGCAGTACTTC
TRBJ2-7 | TRBV27 | . | . | CASSLSSSYYEQYF | TGTGCCAGCAGTTTATCGAGCTCCTACTACGAGCAGTACTTC
TRBJ2-5 | TRBV4-1 | . | TRBD1 | CASSHTKQGANSETQYF | TGCGCCAGCAGCCACACAAAACAGGGGGCGAATTCGGAGACCCAGTACTTC
TRBJ2-7 | TRBV11-2 | . | . | CASSFYKGGVPYEQYF | TGTGCCAGCAGCTTTTACAAGGGTGGAGTTCCCTACGAGCAGTACTTC
TRBJ1-6 | TRBV3-1/TRBV3-2 | . | . | CASSLEGGPLHF | TGCGCCAGCAGCCTGGAGGGAGGACCCCTCCACTTT